One and the same sample provided the 18 T cell receptor beta chains below, sequenced in a study of CD8 T cells in Susac syndrome. Reverse transcription of roughly 0.45 to 1 ug RNA used random hexamers. TCRdb processed the immunoSEQ multiplex PCR reads anew with MiXCR; each CDR3 protein has one entry. The sample holds a few hundred thousand distinct CDR3 sequences, around nine tenths seen once. Sequencing used CD8+ T cells from PBMCs. The source of these receptors is a human donor with multiple sclerosis.

In DNA form, the CDR3 reads TGTGCCAGCAGCCATATAGCGGGAGGGTACAATGAGCAGTTCTTC. Translating it yields CASSHIAGGYNEQFF. The V and J genes are TRBV6-5 and TRBJ2-1; 11 positions match TRBD2. V shed 6 bases and J 4 bases; nucleotides not matched to a gene: 5. The CDR3 totals 15 residues. The germline CDR1 and CDR2 sequences are MNHEY and SVGAGI.

J is TRBJ2-1 and V is TRBV30; TRBD1 matches at 9 bases. The DNA end lines up better with TRBJ2-7; the J call may be wrong. The CDR3 consists of 15 residues. The germline CDR1 and CDR2 sequences are GTSNPN and SVGIG (reference sequence). As DNA, the CDR3 is TGTGCCTGGAGTCCCTGGGGACAGGGCGCCTACGAGCAGTACTTC. This sequence encodes CAWSPWGQGAYEQYF.

This chain joins TRBV20-1 and TRBJ2-3; TRBD2 might be the D (5 bases). CDR1 and CDR2 from the germline V gene are DFQATT and SNEGSKA (reference sequence). CDR3 length: 14 amino acids. V lost 0 bases to trimming and J lost 6 bases, with 13 bases between them. CDR3 in amino acids: CSARERAVEDTQYF. The CDR3 region has the DNA TGCAGTGCTAGAGAGCGAGCGGTCGAGGATACGCAGTATTTT.

The gene calls are TRBV4-2 and TRBJ2-1; D call uncertain. CDR3 size: 13 residues. With 3 bases removed from V and 5 bases from J, the gap between germline ends came to 8 bases. Germline CDR1 and CDR2: LGHNA and YNFKEQ. The CDR3 region is CASSHNQDNEQFF. CDR3 DNA: TGTGCCAGCAGCCATAATCAAGACAATGAGCAGTTCTTC.

The chain uses TRBV7-8 and TRBJ1-4, with TRBD1 identical over 7 bases. The germline gives CDR1 SGHVS, CDR2 FQNEAQ. This CDR3 has 15 residues. The V and J ends lost 4 bases and 4 bases, in that order; junction bases with no gene match: 6. The CDR3 DNA reads TGTGCCAGCAGCTCCGCGGACAGGATTAATGAAAAACTGTTTTTT. Residues: CASSSADRINEKLFF.

This clonotype was seen a handful of times. The chain joins TRBV7-6 to TRBJ2-3; D gene ambiguous. The CDR3 totals 14 residues. The V end was cut by 0 bases, the J end by 1 base, with 5 bases between. CDR1 and CDR2 from the germline V gene are SGHVS and FNYEAQ. The chain's CDR3 is CASSLASGTDTQYF. CDR3 sequence (DNA): TGTGCCAGCAGCTTAGCGTCCGGCACAGATACGCAGTATTTT.

The CDR3: CASSGTGGKTEAFF. CDR3 nucleotide sequence: TGTGCCAGCAGCGGAACAGGGGGGAAGACTGAAGCTTTCTTT. V and J are TRBV9 and TRBJ1-1, with TRBD1 matching over 8 bases. Germline loops: CDR1 SGDLS, CDR2 YYNGEE. There are 14 residues in the CDR3. V gave up 3 bases and J gave up 5 bases; unmatched junction bases: 6.

This chain connects TRBV20-1 to TRBJ2-3; TRBD2 matches at 12 bases. Germline loops: CDR1 DFQATT, CDR2 SNEGSKA (reference sequence). The ends lost 6 bases at V and 2 bases at J; junction bases unmatched: 6. The CDR3 has 15 residues. The CDR3 region is CSAELAGGNTDTQYF. In nucleotides, the CDR3 is TGCAGTGCCGAGCTAGCGGGAGGGAACACAGATACGCAGTATTTT.

J is TRBJ2-5 and V is TRBV12-3 or TRBV12-4; D possibly corresponds to TRBD2 (5 bases). Trimming took off 7 bases at V and 1 base at J, with 10 bases between the two ends. This CDR3 comprises 13 residues. The CDR3 DNA is TGTGCCAGCACCTTAGCGAGCCAAGAGACCCAGTACTTC. It yields the protein CASTLASQETQYF.

This chain uses TRBV5-1 with TRBJ1-3, with a tentative D call TRBD1 (6 bases). Trimming left V 7 bases short and J 0 bases short, with 8 bases between. Germline V gene sequence: CDR1 SGHRS, CDR2 YFSETQ. The CDR3 runs to 13 residues. CDR3 sequence: CASRTDSGNTIYF. DNA for the CDR3: TGCGCCAGCCGGACAGACTCTGGAAACACCATATATTTT. Combining the CDR3 with reference TRBV5-1 and TRBJ1-3 gives the whole variable domain KAGVTQTPRYLIKTRGQQVTLSCSPISGHRSVSWYQQTPGQGLQFLFEYFSETQRNKGNFPGRFSGRQFSNSRSEMNVSTLELGDSALYLCASRTDSGNTIYFGEGSWLTVV.

V and J are TRBV4-1 and TRBJ2-5, with 8 bases matching TRBD1. Germline V gene sequence: CDR1 MGHRA, CDR2 YSYEKL. The CDR3 totals 15 residues. Losses at the gene ends were 1 base for V and 5 bases for J; bases not matched to a gene: 6. The CDR3 sequence is CASSQVWTGKETQYF. CDR3 DNA sequence: TGCGCCAGCAGCCAAGTGTGGACAGGGAAGGAGACCCAGTACTTC.

The rearrangement joins TRBV7-9 to TRBJ2-2, with D perhaps TRBD1 (6 bases). Per germline, CDR1 SEHNR and CDR2 FQNEAQ (reference sequence). The CDR3 has 16 residues. Trimming took 1 base from V and 3 from J, leaving 12 bases between them. Here the CDR3 reads CASSLDPGADTGELFF. The DNA for the CDR3 is TGTGCCAGCAGCTTAGATCCAGGGGCGGACACCGGGGAGCTGTTTTTT.

The rearrangement uses TRBV20-1 and TRBJ2-1, with a possible D match to TRBD2 (7 bases). Germline CDR1 and CDR2: DFQATT and SNEGSKA (reference sequence). This CDR3 is built from 13 residues. The V gene lost 6 bases and the J gene lost 9 bases, with 18 bases spanning the gap. The CDR3: CSALPLGGAEQFF. The CDR3 DNA sequence: TGCAGTGCGTTACCTTTGGGGGGGGCTGAGCAGTTCTTC.

This rearrangement joins TRBV5-6 to TRBJ1-1, with D perhaps matching TRBD1 (6 bases). The V end was cut by 2 bases, the J end by 0 bases, with 11 bases between. The germline CDR1 and CDR2 sequences are SGHDT and YYEEEE. The CDR3 is 15 residues long. This CDR3 is CASSFPRDMNTEAFF. In DNA, the CDR3 is TGTGCCAGCAGCTTCCCCAGGGACATGAACACTGAAGCTTTCTTT.

The CDR3 reads CATSDSWRENVDEQFF. DNA for the CDR3: TGTGCCACCAGTGATTCTTGGAGGGAGAATGTGGATGAGCAGTTCTTC. This sequence joins TRBV24-1 and TRBJ2-1; D may be TRBD2 (6 bases). Trimming stripped 2 bases from V and 8 bases from J, with 18 bases between. The V gene's germline CDR1 is KGHDR and CDR2 SFDVKD. The CDR3 length is 16 residues.

This clonotype has only one observation. J is TRBJ1-5 and V is TRBV4-1, with D possibly being TRBD1 (5 bases). Germline CDR1 is MGHRA and CDR2 is YSYEKL. The CDR3 contains 16 residues. Trimming shortened V by 1 base and J by 0 bases, and 10 bases separated the two germline ends. DNA for the CDR3: TGCGCCAGCAGCCAAGCAGGGTTTAATAGCAATCAGCCCCAGCATTTT. Protein product: CASSQAGFNSNQPQHF.

V and J are TRBV9 and TRBJ2-3; D is ambiguous. V gave up 8 bases and J gave up 5 bases, with 9 bases separating them. The CDR3 is 11 residues long. Looked up from germline, CDR1 is SGDLS and CDR2 is YYNGEE. The CDR3 DNA reads TGTGCCAGTAGTGTGGGAGATACGCAGTATTTT. This codes for CASSVGDTQYF.

The chain recombines TRBV7-9 with TRBJ2-7; TRBD1 is a possible D gene (6 bases). The V end was cut by 1 base, the J end by 0 bases, with 10 bases between. The CDR3 is 15 residues long. The germline CDR1 and CDR2 sequences are SEHNR and FQNEAQ (reference sequence). CDR3 sequence: CASSLVQGTSYEQYF. DNA for the CDR3: TGTGCCAGCAGCTTAGTTCAGGGGACCTCCTACGAGCAGTACTTC.